This TCR beta chain was sequenced in a study of technical replicates of blood from a handful of donors. Trimming shortened V by 8 bases and J by 3 bases, and 13 bases separated the two germline ends. The CDR3 covers 13 residues. CDR1 is SGHTA, CDR2 FQGTGA, per germline. The table came from immunoSEQ multiplex PCR; TCRdb's copy has only in-frame clones and leaves some out. The sample lists tens of thousands of clones, 90% to 95% occurring once. Material for sequencing was T cells isolated from PBMCs. This receptor was obtained from a human donor in good health. The J gene is TRBJ1-1, the V gene TRBV7-3, with a tentative D call TRBD1 (5 bases). The CDR3 is CASAGFRDTEAFF. The CDR3 DNA sequence: TGTGCCAGCGCAGGGTTCAGGGACACTGAAGCTTTCTTT. Drawing the rest from reference TRBV7-3 and TRBJ1-1, the complete variable domain is GAGVSQTPSNKVTEKGKYVELRCDPISGHTALYWYRQSLGQGPEFLIYFQGTGAADDSGLPNDRFFAVRPEGSVSTLKIQRTERGDSAVYLCASAGFRDTEAFFGQGTRLTVV.